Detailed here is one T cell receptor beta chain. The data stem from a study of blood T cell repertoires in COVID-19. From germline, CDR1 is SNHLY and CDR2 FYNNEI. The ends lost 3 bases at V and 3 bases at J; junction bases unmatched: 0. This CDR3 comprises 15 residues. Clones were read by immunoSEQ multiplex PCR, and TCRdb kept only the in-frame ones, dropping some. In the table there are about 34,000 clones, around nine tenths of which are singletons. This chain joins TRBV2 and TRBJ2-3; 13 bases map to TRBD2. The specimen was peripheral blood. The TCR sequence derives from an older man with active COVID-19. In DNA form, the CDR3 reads TGTGCCAGCAGTGAGGGACTAGCGGGGACAGATACGCAGTATTTT. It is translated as CASSEGLAGTDTQYF.